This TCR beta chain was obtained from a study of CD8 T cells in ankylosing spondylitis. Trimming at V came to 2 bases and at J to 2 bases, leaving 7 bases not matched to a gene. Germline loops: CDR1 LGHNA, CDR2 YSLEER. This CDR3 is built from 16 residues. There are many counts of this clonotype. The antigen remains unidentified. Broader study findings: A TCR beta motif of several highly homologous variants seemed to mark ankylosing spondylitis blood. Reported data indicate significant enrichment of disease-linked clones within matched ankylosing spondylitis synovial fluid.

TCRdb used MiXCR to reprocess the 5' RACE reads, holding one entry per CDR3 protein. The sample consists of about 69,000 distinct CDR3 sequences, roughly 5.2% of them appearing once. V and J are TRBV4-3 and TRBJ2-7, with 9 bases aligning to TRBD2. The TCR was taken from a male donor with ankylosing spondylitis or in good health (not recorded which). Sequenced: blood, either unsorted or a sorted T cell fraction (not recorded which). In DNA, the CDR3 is TGCGCCAGCAGCCAAACTTCCGTAGCGGGGGCCTACGAGCAGTACTTC. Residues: CASSQTSVAGAYEQYF.